The TCR beta chain described here comes from a study of T cells in Graves' hyperthyroidism and ophthalmopathy. From RNA transcripts, TCR beta CDR3 regions were amplified. First-round RT-PCR with HTBI primers amplified the TCR CDR3 region. TCRdb called the multiplex PCR reads again in MiXCR, with one record for every CDR3 protein. The profile shows about 570,000 distinct CDR3 sequences, approximately 44% of them singletons. Regarding this clonotype: This may arise from a read error, as a much more abundant clone is one base away.

V lost 1 base and J lost 0, with 10 bases in between. The CDR3 runs to 15 residues. Germline V lookup: CDR1 MNHNS, CDR2 SASEGT. This sequence was found in an adult woman with Graves' disease, either hyperthyroidism or ophthalmopathy (not recorded which). Sequences were obtained from peripheral blood or thyroid tissue (not recorded which). The V call is TRBV6-1, the J call TRBJ2-7; maybe TRBD2 (5 bases). CDR3 amino acids: CASSEEAAGSYEQYF. As DNA, the CDR3 is TGTGCCAGCAGTGAAGAGGCGGCGGGCTCCTACGAGCAGTACTTC.